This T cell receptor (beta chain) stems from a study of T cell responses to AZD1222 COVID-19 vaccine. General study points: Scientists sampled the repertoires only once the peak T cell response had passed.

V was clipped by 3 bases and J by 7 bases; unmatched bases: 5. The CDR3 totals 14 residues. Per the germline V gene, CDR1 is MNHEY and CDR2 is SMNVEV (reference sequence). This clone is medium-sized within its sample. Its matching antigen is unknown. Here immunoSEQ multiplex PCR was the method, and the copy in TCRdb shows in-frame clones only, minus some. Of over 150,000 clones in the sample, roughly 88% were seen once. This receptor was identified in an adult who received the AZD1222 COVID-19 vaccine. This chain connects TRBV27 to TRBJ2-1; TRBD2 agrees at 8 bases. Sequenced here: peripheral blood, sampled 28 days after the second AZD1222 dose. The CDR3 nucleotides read TGTGCCAGCAGTTTTAGCGGGGCCCTGAATGAGCAGTTCTTC. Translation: CASSFSGALNEQFF.